One and the same sample provided the 12 T cell receptor beta chains below, sequenced in a study of blood T cell repertoires in COVID-19. Sequencing was performed with immunoSEQ multiplex PCR; in TCRdb, only in-frame clones are kept and a portion is missing. The top ten hold more than 15% of the sample, which has tens of thousands of clones, around 85% seen once. The sequenced sample consisted of peripheral blood. These receptors all stem from a woman aged 80 or over with active or convalescent COVID-19.

DNA of the CDR3: TGCGCCAGCAGCTCGGGTGGTCGAAACTCTGGGGCCAACGTCCTGACTTTC. Its translation: CASSSGGRNSGANVLTF. The genes are TRBV5-1 and TRBJ2-6; D gene ambiguous. The CDR3 sequence is 17 residues long. Trimming left V 3 bases short and J 0 bases short, with 13 bases between. CDR1 is SGHRS, CDR2 YFSETQ, per germline.

The V gene is TRBV4-1, the J gene TRBJ2-1; TRBD1 matches at 9 bases. The germline CDR1 and CDR2 sequences are MGHRA and YSYEKL. The CDR3 runs 18 residues. The V and J ends lost 2 bases and 8 bases, in that order; junction bases with no gene match: 16. CDR3 amino acids: CASSQSPALGQGRDEQFF. The DNA of the CDR3 is TGCGCCAGCAGCCAATCTCCCGCTTTAGGACAGGGGAGGGATGAGCAGTTCTTC.

This chain links TRBV15 with TRBJ2-7, with 9 bases matching TRBD1. Germline trimming cut 5 bases from V and 4 bases from J; bases unmatched to any gene: 3. Germline loops: CDR1 LNHNV, CDR2 YYDKDF (reference sequence). The CDR3 is 13 residues long. The CDR3 is CATSSDRGYEQYF. The CDR3 nucleotides read TGTGCCACCAGCTCGGACAGGGGATACGAGCAGTACTTC.

A remark on this clone: A single base separates this from a much larger clone, so it may be a read error. The J gene is TRBJ2-7, the V gene TRBV7-2; D remains ambiguous. Germline V gene data show CDR1 as SGHTA and CDR2 as FQGNSA. V was clipped by 5 bases and J by 0 bases, with 2 bases between them. The CDR3 has 11 residues. CDR3 DNA: TGTGCCAGCAGCCTCTCCTACGAGCAGTACTTC. This sequence encodes CASSLSYEQYF.

The rearrangement uses TRBV4-1 and TRBJ2-4; D gene unclear. V lost 0 bases and J lost 0, with 6 bases in between. The germline V gene has CDR1 MGHRA and CDR2 YSYEKL. The CDR3 is 15 amino acids. The CDR3 protein is CASSQEVLAKNIQYF. The CDR3 nucleotides read TGCGCCAGCAGCCAAGAGGTACTAGCCAAAAACATTCAGTACTTC.

To note about this clone: Given a much more abundant clone one base away, this may be a read error. The chain carries TRBV7-2 and TRBJ2-1, with 10 bases matching TRBD2. Germline CDR1 and CDR2: SGHTA and FQGNSA. The CDR3 contains 14 residues. The ends lost 5 bases at V and 4 bases at J; junction bases unmatched: 2. Here the CDR3 DNA reads TGTGCCAGCAGCATGACTAGCGGGTACAATGAGCAGTTCTTC. This translates into CASSMTSGYNEQFF.

This clone was detected only once. The V and J genes are TRBV28 and TRBJ2-7, with TRBD1 matching over 9 bases. The V segment lost 5 bases and the J segment 5 bases; nucleotides outside the gene matches: 13. This CDR3 is 16 amino acids long. CDR1 is MDHEN and CDR2 is SYDVKM in the germline V gene. The CDR3 region is CASSAPGQGGAHEQYF. CDR3 DNA sequence: TGTGCCAGCAGTGCACCGGGACAGGGCGGTGCGCACGAGCAGTACTTC.

The chain employs TRBV27 and TRBJ2-1, with TRBD1 matching over 10 bases. Trimming removed 2 bases from V and 6 bases from J; junction bases left unmatched: 7. The CDR3 consists of 16 residues. In germline, CDR1 is MNHEY, CDR2 SMNVEV (reference sequence). The CDR3 coding sequence is TGTGCCAGCAGTTTAGGAGGGACAGGGGTTGGCAATGAGCAGTTCTTC. It yields the protein CASSLGGTGVGNEQFF.

V and J are TRBV25-1 and TRBJ1-3; unclear D gene. Trimming took 3 bases from V and 0 from J, leaving 9 bases between them. The CDR3 is 15 amino acids. Germline CDR1 and CDR2: MGHDK and SYGVNS. The CDR3 sequence: CASSDPRNSGNTIYF. The CDR3 bases are TGTGCCAGCAGTGATCCGCGGAACTCTGGAAACACCATATATTTT.

This chain joins TRBV12-3 or TRBV12-4 and TRBJ1-2, with D uncertain. This CDR3 comprises 13 residues. Trimming took 7 bases from V and 0 from J, leaving 9 bases between them. The chain's CDR3 is CASTPAANYGYTF. Here the CDR3 DNA reads TGTGCCAGCACCCCCGCAGCTAACTATGGCTACACCTTC.

In its sample, this clone was seen many times. V is TRBV6-4 and J is TRBJ1-6; D remains ambiguous. V was shortened by 2 bases and J by 9 bases, with 8 bases between the two germline ends. This CDR3 contains 13 residues. Germline V gene data show CDR1 as MRHNA and CDR2 as SNTAGT. In DNA form, the CDR3 reads TGTGCCAGCAGTGACGGGCCCGGTTCACCCCTCCACTTT. Amino acid sequence: CASSDGPGSPLHF.

The chain carries TRBV5-1 and TRBJ2-1; 10 nucleotides line up with TRBD2. Per the germline V gene, CDR1 is SGHRS and CDR2 is YFSETQ. This CDR3 is 15 amino acids long. V was pared by 3 bases and J by 6 bases, with 6 bases of the junction left unmatched. In DNA, the CDR3 is TGCGCCAGCAGCTACACCGGGACTAGCGCCAATGAGCAGTTCTTC. Its protein is CASSYTGTSANEQFF.